This passage covers 18 T cell receptor beta chains from one sample sequenced in a study of OX40 agonist ivuxolimab in advanced cancers. Method: immunoSEQ multiplex PCR; TCRdb's copy keeps in-frame clones and lacks some. Of 70,000 to 95,000 clones listed, 80% to 90% are singletons. The starting material was CD4+ or CD8+ T cells sorted from blood, obtained in a trial of the OX40 agonist ivuxolimab. The source of these receptors is an adult with an advanced solid tumor such as melanoma, head and neck, liver or kidney cancer.

This rearrangement joins TRBV6-5 to TRBJ1-6; perhaps TRBD1 as D (5 bases). The germline CDR1 and CDR2 sequences are MNHEY and SVGAGI. Trimming took 5 bases from V and 7 from J, leaving 15 bases between them. This CDR3 has 15 amino acids. The CDR3, as DNA: TGTGCCAGCAGTCGCGCAGGGATTCTGAATTCACCCCTCCACTTT. Amino acids: CASSRAGILNSPLHF.

The V gene is TRBV7-9, the J gene TRBJ2-5, with D maybe TRBD2 (5 bases). Trimming stripped 0 bases from V and 2 bases from J, with 7 bases between. The V gene's germline CDR1 is SEHNR and CDR2 FQNEAQ (reference sequence). CDR3 size: 14 residues. Here the CDR3 reads CASSLAGIQETQYF. The CDR3 coding sequence is TGTGCCAGCAGCTTAGCCGGGATTCAAGAGACCCAGTACTTC.

This sequence joins TRBV27 and TRBJ2-1, with TRBD2 as a possible D gene (6 bases). CDR3 size: 12 residues. V was pared by 5 bases and J by 6 bases, with 8 bases between. Germline CDR1 MNHEY, CDR2 SMNVEV (reference sequence). The chain's CDR3 is CASSPTSNEQFF. The CDR3 region has the DNA TGTGCCAGCAGTCCGACTAGCAATGAGCAGTTCTTC.

V usage is TRBV5-8 and J usage is TRBJ1-5, with 8 bases lining up with TRBD1. The CDR3 runs to 17 residues. Per germline, CDR1 SGHTS and CDR2 YDEGEE. V gave up 6 bases and J gave up 0 bases; unmatched junction bases: 11. CDR3 in DNA: TGTGCCAGCACTAAACAGGGGGACAGCTATAGCAATCAGCCCCAGCATTTT. Its protein product is CASTKQGDSYSNQPQHF.

This clone has just a few counts. The sample holds other DNA sequences that translate to the same CDR3. This chain uses TRBV19 with TRBJ1-1; unclear D gene. Germline V gene sequence: CDR1 LNHDA, CDR2 SQIVND (reference sequence). The CDR3 covers 14 residues. Trimming stripped 1 base from V and 2 bases from J, with 8 bases between. The CDR3 coding sequence is TGTGCCAGTAGTATAGTCTGGGGTAACACTGAAGCTTTCTTT. It encodes CASSIVWGNTEAFF.

The chain is built from TRBV11-1 and TRBJ2-3; D ambiguous. This CDR3 spans 14 amino acids. Germline V gene lookup returns CDR1 SGHAT and CDR2 FQDESV (reference sequence). V dropped 0 bases and J dropped 2 bases, with 6 bases sitting between them. The CDR3 loop reads CASSLAEYTDTQYF. The CDR3 coding sequence is TGTGCCAGCAGCTTAGCGGAGTACACAGATACGCAGTATTTT.

V usage is TRBV6-4 and J usage is TRBJ1-6; 7 bases are shared with TRBD1. CDR1 is MRHNA, CDR2 SNTAGT, per germline. V was clipped by 5 bases and J by 5 bases; unmatched bases: 9. The CDR3 loop spans 16 amino acids. The CDR3 sequence is CASSYPTGANNSPLHF. CDR3 DNA sequence: TGTGCCAGCAGTTACCCAACAGGGGCAAATAATTCACCCCTCCACTTT.

The gene calls are TRBV30 and TRBJ2-7; 9 positions agree with TRBD1. V dropped 5 bases and J dropped 2; count of bases not matched to a gene: 13. Germline V gene data show CDR1 as GTSNPN and CDR2 as SVGIG (reference sequence). This CDR3 has 16 amino acids. The CDR3: CAWGARNRGPTYEQYF. The DNA for the CDR3 is TGTGCCTGGGGCGCCCGTAACAGGGGGCCAACCTACGAGCAGTACTTC.

The genes are TRBV7-9 and TRBJ2-7; 11 nucleotides agree with TRBD1. The trim removed 1 base at V and 3 bases at J, leaving 5 bases unmatched. CDR1 and CDR2 from the germline V gene are SEHNR and FQNEAQ (reference sequence). The CDR3 runs to 16 residues. The CDR3 region has the DNA TGTGCCAGCAGCTTAGTGGCCGGGACAGGGGGCTACGAGCAGTACTTC. Residues: CASSLVAGTGGYEQYF.

V is TRBV5-1 and J is TRBJ2-3; 11 positions match TRBD1. This CDR3 is 17 amino acids long. Germline V gene lookup returns CDR1 SGHRS and CDR2 YFSETQ. V lost 3 bases, J lost 0 bases, and 6 bases stayed unmatched. The CDR3 DNA is TGCGCCAGCAGCTCGGGACAGGGGGGACCTAGCACAGATACGCAGTATTTT. It translates to CASSSGQGGPSTDTQYF.

This clone was seen only once. The rearrangement joins TRBV9 to TRBJ1-5, with D perhaps TRBD1 (6 bases). The CDR3 loop spans 15 amino acids. The germline V gene has CDR1 SGDLS and CDR2 YYNGEE. V shed 0 bases and J shed 8 bases, with 15 bases lying between them. CDR3 in DNA: TGTGCCAGCAGCGTAGGTAGGGGGACGGATGAGCCCCAGCATTTT. The encoded protein is CASSVGRGTDEPQHF.

The rearrangement uses TRBV10-3 and TRBJ2-5; possible D gene TRBD1, 6 bases. V shed 8 bases and J shed 2 bases, with 12 bases lying between them. This CDR3 contains 13 residues. Germline V gene sequence: CDR1 ENHRY, CDR2 SYGVKD. CDR3 sequence reads: CAICRDTQETQYF. Here the CDR3 DNA reads TGTGCCATCTGCCGGGACACTCAAGAGACCCAGTACTTC.

The V and J genes are TRBV19 and TRBJ2-4, with TRBD2 matching over 11 bases. Per the germline V gene, CDR1 is LNHDA and CDR2 is SQIVND (reference sequence). This CDR3 has 18 residues. V lost 3 bases, J lost 2 bases, and 9 bases stayed unmatched. In DNA, the CDR3 is TGTGCCAGTAGTATTGGGCTAGCGGGAGGACAGTCCAAAAACATTCAGTACTTC. Its protein product is CASSIGLAGGQSKNIQYF.

CDR3 DNA: TGTGCCAGCAGCCCTGTAGCGGAGAGCTCCTACAATGAGCAGTTCTTC. It translates to CASSPVAESSYNEQFF. V and J are TRBV7-6 and TRBJ2-1, with a weak D call TRBD2 (6 bases). This CDR3 contains 16 residues. Per the germline V gene, CDR1 is SGHVS and CDR2 is FNYEAQ. The germline V and J ends were trimmed by 5 bases and 0 bases, with 14 bases remaining between them.

The chain couples TRBV19 to TRBJ2-2; 8 bases align to TRBD2. CDR3 length: 14 residues. In germline, CDR1 is LNHDA, CDR2 SQIVND (reference sequence). The trim removed 6 bases at V and 3 bases at J, leaving 3 bases unmatched. The CDR3 protein is CASRNSGDTGELFF. The CDR3 region has the DNA TGTGCCAGTAGAAATAGCGGGGACACCGGGGAGCTGTTTTTT.

The table lists this clone with a count of one. The chain carries TRBV4-2 and TRBJ2-5, with 10 bases lining up with TRBD2. CDR1 and CDR2 from the germline V gene are LGHNA and YNFKEQ. The CDR3 is 18 residues long. After removal of 0 bases from V and 2 bases from J, the junction contained 9 bases not matched to a gene. The CDR3 DNA sequence: TGTGCCAGCAGCCAAGATTTGTCGGCTAGCGGGGGACAAGAGACCCAGTACTTC. It yields the protein CASSQDLSASGGQETQYF.

The chain recombines TRBV5-1 with TRBJ2-2; D call uncertain. Trimming left V 2 bases short and J 4 bases short, with 6 bases between. CDR1 SGHRS and CDR2 YFSETQ come from the germline V gene. This CDR3 has 13 residues. The CDR3 DNA sequence: TGCGCCAGCAGCTTCGGCCTCACCGGGGAGCTGTTTTTT. Amino acid sequence: CASSFGLTGELFF.

This rearrangement joins TRBV6-5 to TRBJ1-1; weak D call: TRBD1 (6 bases). The ends were cut back, 2 bases at V and 0 bases at J, with 13 bases in the middle. The V gene's germline CDR1 is MNHEY and CDR2 SVGAGI. This CDR3 has 16 amino acids. The CDR3, as DNA: TGTGCCAGCAGTTACAATTGGGGGCGAATGAACACTGAAGCTTTCTTT. It is translated as CASSYNWGRMNTEAFF.